This is a list of T cell receptor beta chains from one sample in a study of cytomegalovirus exposure and HLA in healthy donors. Method: immunoSEQ multiplex PCR; TCRdb's copy keeps in-frame clones and lacks some. Among roughly 48,000 clones listed, around 90% were seen once. The sample consisted of PBMCs. The receptors derive from a woman aged 25 to 39 in good health and CMV-seronegative. The CDR3 runs from the conserved cysteine through the conserved F or W. A D gene is named only where the DNA matches it firmly. The listing skips clone size in some rows; elsewhere it reads once, few, many or a size class.

d_gene | j_gene | abundance | v_gene | CDR3aa | CDR3nt
. | TRBJ1-1 | . | TRBV5-6 | CASSLVRTEAFF | TGTGCCAGCAGCTTGGTTCGTACTGAAGCTTTCTTT
TRBD2 | TRBJ2-1 | . | TRBV6-5 | CASSYSPAGPYNEQFF | TGTGCCAGCAGTTACTCACCAGCGGGGCCCTACAATGAGCAGTTCTTC
TRBD2 | TRBJ2-7 | . | TRBV15 | CATSRTSGDYEQYF | TGTGCCACCAGCCGAACTAGCGGAGACTACGAGCAGTACTTC
TRBD2 | TRBJ2-1 | . | TRBV27 | CASSQYSGRANEQFF | TGTGCCAGCAGCCAGTATAGCGGGAGGGCCAATGAGCAGTTCTTC
TRBD2 | TRBJ2-1 | . | TRBV9 | CASSVDKTSGGDYNEQFF | TGTGCCAGCAGCGTCGACAAGACTAGCGGAGGGGATTACAATGAGCAGTTCTTC
TRBD1 | TRBJ1-1 | . | TRBV11-3 | CASSPGQSSTEAFF | TGCGCCAGCAGCCCGGGACAGTCTAGCACTGAAGCTTTCTTT
. | TRBJ2-3 | once | TRBV9 | CASSVGGGEYTDTQYF | TGTGCCAGCAGCGTAGGGGGCGGGGAATACACAGATACGCAGTATTTT
TRBD1 | TRBJ1-5 | . | TRBV7-9 | CASSLGDSVNHYSNQPQHF | TGTGCCAGCAGCTTAGGGGACAGCGTCAACCATTATAGCAATCAGCCCCAGCATTTT
. | TRBJ2-3 | . | TRBV11-2 | CASSSVEPGAFTDTQYF | TGTGCCAGCAGCTCAGTCGAGCCAGGGGCTTTCACAGATACGCAGTATTTT
. | TRBJ2-3 | . | TRBV5-8 | CASSLSGSSTDTQYF | TGTGCCAGCAGCTTATCCGGTTCTAGCACAGATACGCAGTATTTT
. | TRBJ1-5 | . | TRBV4-1 | CASSEGGARSNQPQHF | TGCGCCAGCAGCGAGGGGGGGGCGCGGAGCAATCAGCCCCAGCATTTT
TRBD2 | TRBJ2-1 | . | TRBV5-1 | CASSLVTSGSNEQFF | TGCGCCAGCAGCTTGGTCACTAGCGGGAGCAATGAGCAGTTCTTC
. | TRBJ1-1 | . | TRBV28 | CASTDSFNTEAFF | TGTGCCAGCACGGACAGCTTTAACACTGAAGCTTTCTTT
. | TRBJ1-5 | . | TRBV11-2 | CASSFTAGDNQPQHF | TGTGCCAGCAGCTTTACGGCAGGGGACAATCAGCCCCAGCATTTT